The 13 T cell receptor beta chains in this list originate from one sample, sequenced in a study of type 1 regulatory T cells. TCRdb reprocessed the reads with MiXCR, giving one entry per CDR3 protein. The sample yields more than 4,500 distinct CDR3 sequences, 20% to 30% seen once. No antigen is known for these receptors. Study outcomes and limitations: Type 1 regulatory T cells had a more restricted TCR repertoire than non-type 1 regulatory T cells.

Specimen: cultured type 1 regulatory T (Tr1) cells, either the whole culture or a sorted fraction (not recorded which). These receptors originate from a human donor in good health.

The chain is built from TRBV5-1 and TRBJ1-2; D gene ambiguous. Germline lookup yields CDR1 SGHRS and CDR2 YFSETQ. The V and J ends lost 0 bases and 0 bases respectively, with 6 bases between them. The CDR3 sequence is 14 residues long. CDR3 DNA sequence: TGCGCCAGCAGCTTGGAACGGGCTAACTATGGCTACACCTTC. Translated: CASSLERANYGYTF.

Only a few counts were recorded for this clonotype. As DNA, the CDR3 is TGTGCCAGCGCCCGGGGGTCAGTCGGGGAGCTGTTTTTT. It codes for CASARGSVGELFF. The V gene is TRBV2, the J gene TRBJ2-2, with D tentatively TRBD2 (6 bases). Trimming removed 8 bases from V and 7 bases from J, with 14 bases in between. Germline V gene data show CDR1 as SNHLY and CDR2 as FYNNEI. The CDR3 runs to 13 residues.

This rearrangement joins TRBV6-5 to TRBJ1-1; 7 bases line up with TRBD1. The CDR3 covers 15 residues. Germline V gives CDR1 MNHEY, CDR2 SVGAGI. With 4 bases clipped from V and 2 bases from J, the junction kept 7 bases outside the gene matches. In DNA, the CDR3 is TGTGCCAGCAGTTTGACCCGGACAGGCAACACTGAAGCTTTCTTT. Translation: CASSLTRTGNTEAFF.

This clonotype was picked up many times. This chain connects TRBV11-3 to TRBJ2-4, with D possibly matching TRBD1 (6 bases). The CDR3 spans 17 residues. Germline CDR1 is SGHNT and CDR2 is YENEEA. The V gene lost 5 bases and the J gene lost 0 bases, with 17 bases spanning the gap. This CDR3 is CASSPRQDLLAKNIQYF. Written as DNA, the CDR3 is TGTGCCAGCAGCCCCCGACAGGACTTGCTAGCCAAAAACATTCAGTACTTC.

The CDR3 here is CASSDWDRGYEQYF. The CDR3 coding sequence is TGTGCCAGTAGTGACTGGGACAGGGGGTACGAGCAGTACTTC. This sequence joins TRBV19 and TRBJ2-7; 11 nucleotides align to TRBD1. With 5 bases clipped from V and 4 bases from J, the junction kept 4 bases outside the gene matches. Germline CDR1 reads LNHDA; CDR2 reads SQIVND (reference sequence). This CDR3 is built from 14 residues. The full variable domain, with the rest looked up from reference TRBV19 and TRBJ2-7, is DGGITQSPKYLFRKEGQNVTLSCEQNLNHDAMYWYRQDPGQGLRLIYYSQIVNDFQKGDIAEGYSVSREKKESFPLTVTSAQKNPTAFYLCASSDWDRGYEQYFGPGTRLTVT.

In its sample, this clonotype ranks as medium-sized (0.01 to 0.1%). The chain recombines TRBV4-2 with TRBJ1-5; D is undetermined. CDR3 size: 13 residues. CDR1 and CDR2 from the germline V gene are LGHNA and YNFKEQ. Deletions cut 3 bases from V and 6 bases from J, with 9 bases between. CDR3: CASSQLTGQPQHF. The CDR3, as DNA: TGTGCCAGCAGCCAGTTAACCGGTCAGCCCCAGCATTTT.

The CDR3 spells CASVWRVNTGELFF. The CDR3 DNA is TGTGCCAGCGTGTGGCGGGTGAACACCGGGGAGCTGTTTTTT. The rearrangement joins TRBV6-1 to TRBJ2-2, with a tentative D call TRBD2 (5 bases). V was clipped by 8 bases and J by 1 base, with 11 bases between them. Germline V gene data show CDR1 as MNHNS and CDR2 as SASEGT. This CDR3 comprises 14 residues.

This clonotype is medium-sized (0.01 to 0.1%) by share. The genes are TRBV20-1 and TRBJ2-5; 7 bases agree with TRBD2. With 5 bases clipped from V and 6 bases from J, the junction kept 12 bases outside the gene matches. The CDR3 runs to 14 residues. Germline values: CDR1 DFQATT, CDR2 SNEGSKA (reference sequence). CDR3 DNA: TGCAGTGCTCCGGAAAGACTAGCCTCGCAGACCCAGTACTTC. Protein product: CSAPERLASQTQYF.

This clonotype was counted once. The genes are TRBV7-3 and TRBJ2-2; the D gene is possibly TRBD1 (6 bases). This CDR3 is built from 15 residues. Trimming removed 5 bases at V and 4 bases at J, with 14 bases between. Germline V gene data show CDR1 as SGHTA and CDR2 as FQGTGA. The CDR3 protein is CASSPQGLLTGELFF. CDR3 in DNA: TGTGCCAGCAGCCCCCAGGGGCTACTCACCGGGGAGCTGTTTTTT.

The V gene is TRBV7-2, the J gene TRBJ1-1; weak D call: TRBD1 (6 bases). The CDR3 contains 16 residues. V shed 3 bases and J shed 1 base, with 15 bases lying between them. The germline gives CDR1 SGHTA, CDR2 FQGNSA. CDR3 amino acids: CASSLSGGARNTEAFF. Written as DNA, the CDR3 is TGTGCCAGCAGCTTGTCTGGGGGCGCACGGAACACTGAAGCTTTCTTT. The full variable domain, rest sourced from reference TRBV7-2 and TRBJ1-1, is GAGVSQSPSNKVTEKGKDVELRCDPISGHTALYWYRQSLGQGLEFLIYFQGNSAPDKSGLPSDRFSAERTGGSVSTLTIQRTQQEDSAVYLCASSLSGGARNTEAFFGQGTRLTVV.

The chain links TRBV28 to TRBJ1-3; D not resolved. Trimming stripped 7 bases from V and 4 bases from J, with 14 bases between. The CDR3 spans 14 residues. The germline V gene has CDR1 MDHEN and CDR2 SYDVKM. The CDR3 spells CASTSTQPGNTIYF. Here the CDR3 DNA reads TGTGCCAGCACATCTACCCAGCCAGGAAACACCATATATTTT.

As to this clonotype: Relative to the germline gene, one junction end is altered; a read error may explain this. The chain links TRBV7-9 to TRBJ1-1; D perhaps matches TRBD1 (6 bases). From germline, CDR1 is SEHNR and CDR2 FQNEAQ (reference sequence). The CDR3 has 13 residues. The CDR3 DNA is TGTGCCAGCAGCTTGGAACAGGGATCTGAATCTTTCTTT. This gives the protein CASSLEQGSESFF. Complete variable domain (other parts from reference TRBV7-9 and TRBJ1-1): DTGVSQNPRHKITKRGQNVTFRCDPISEHNRLYWYRQTLGQGPEFLTYFQNEAQLEKSRLLSDRFSAERPKGSFSTLEIQRTEQGDSAMYLCASSLEQGSESFFGQGTRLTVV.

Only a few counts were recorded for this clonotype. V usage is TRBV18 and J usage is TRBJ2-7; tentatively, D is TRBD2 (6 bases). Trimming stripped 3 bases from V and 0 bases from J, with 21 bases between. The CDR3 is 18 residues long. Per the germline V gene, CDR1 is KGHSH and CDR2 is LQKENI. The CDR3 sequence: CASSPLGPSAKSSYEQYF. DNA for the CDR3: TGTGCCAGCTCACCTCTAGGGCCTAGCGCAAAGAGCTCCTACGAGCAGTACTTC.